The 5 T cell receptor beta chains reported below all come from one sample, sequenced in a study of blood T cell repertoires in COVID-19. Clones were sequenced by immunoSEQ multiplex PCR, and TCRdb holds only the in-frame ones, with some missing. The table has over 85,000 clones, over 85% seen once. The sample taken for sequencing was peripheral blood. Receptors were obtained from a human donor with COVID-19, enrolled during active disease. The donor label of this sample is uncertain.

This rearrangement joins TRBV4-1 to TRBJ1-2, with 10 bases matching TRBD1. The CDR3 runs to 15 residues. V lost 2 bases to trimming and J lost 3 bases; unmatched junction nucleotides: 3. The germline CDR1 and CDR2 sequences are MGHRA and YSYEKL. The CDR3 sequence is CASSQTGQGYYGYTF. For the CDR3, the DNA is TGCGCCAGCAGCCAAACGGGACAGGGGTACTATGGCTACACCTTC.

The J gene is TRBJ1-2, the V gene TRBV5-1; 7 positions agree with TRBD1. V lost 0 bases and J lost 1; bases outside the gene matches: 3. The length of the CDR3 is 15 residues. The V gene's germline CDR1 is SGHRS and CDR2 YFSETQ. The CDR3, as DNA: TGCGCCAGCAGCTTGGACAGGGGACATAACTATGGCTACACCTTC. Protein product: CASSLDRGHNYGYTF.

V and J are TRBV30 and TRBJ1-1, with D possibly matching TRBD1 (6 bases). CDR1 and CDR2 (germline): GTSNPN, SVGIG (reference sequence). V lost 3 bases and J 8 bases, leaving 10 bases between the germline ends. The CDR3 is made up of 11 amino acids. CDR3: CAWSWGQEAFF. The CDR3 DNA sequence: TGTGCCTGGAGCTGGGGGCAGGAAGCTTTCTTT. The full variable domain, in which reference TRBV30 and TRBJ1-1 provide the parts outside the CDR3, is SQTIHQWPATLVQPVGSPLSLECTVEGTSNPNLYWYRQAAGRGLQLLFYSVGIGQISSEVPQNLSASRPQDRQFILSSKKLLLSDSGFYLCAWSWGQEAFFGQGTRLTVV.

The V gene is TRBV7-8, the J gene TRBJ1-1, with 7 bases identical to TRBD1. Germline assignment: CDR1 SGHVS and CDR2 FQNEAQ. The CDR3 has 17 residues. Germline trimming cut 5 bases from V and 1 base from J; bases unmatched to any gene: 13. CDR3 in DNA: TGTGCCAGCAGCCGTCTCACCCGGACAGGACAGAACACTGAAGCTTTCTTT. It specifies CASSRLTRTGQNTEAFF. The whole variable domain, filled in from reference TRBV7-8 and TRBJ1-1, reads GAGVSQSPRYKVAKRGQDVALRCDPISGHVSLFWYQQALGQGPEFLTYFQNEAQLDKSGLPSDRFFAERPEGSVSTLKIQRTQQEDSAVYLCASSRLTRTGQNTEAFFGQGTRLTVV.

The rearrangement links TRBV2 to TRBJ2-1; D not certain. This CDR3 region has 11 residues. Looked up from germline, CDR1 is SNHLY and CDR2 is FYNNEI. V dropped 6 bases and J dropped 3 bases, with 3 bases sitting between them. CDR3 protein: CASSYYNEQFF. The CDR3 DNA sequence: TGTGCCAGCAGCTACTACAATGAGCAGTTCTTC.